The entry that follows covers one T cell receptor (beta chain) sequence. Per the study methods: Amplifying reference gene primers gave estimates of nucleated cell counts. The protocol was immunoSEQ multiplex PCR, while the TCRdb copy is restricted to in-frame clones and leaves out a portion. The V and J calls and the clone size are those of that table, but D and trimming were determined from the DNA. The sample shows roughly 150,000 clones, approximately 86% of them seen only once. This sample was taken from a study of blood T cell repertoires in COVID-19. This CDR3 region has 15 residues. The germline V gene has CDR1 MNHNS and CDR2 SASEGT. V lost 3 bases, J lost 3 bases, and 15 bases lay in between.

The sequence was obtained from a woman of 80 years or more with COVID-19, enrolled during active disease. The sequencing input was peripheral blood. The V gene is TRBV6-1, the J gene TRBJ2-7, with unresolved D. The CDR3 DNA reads TGTGCCAGCAGTGAGCCGTGGAGAGAACTCTACGAGCAGTACTTC. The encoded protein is CASSEPWRELYEQYF.